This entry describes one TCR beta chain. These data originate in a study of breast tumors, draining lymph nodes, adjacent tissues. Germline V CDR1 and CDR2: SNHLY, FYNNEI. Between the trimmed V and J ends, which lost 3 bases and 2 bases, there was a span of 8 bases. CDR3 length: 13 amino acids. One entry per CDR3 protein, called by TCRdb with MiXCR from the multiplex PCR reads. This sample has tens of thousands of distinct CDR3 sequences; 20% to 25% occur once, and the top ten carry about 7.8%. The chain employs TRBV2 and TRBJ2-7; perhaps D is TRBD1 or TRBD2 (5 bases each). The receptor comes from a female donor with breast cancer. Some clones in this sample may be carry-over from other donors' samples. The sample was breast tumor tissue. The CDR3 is CASSEGDTYEQYF. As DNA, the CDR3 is TGTGCCAGCAGTGAGGGGGATACCTACGAGCAGTACTTC. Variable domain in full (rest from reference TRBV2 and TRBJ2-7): EPEVTQTPSHQVTQMGQEVILRCVPISNHLYFYWYRQILGQKVEFLVSFYNNEISEKSEIFDDQFSVERPDGSNFTLKIRSTKLEDSAMYFCASSEGDTYEQYFGPGTRLTVT.